This T cell receptor (beta chain) stems from a study of blood T cell repertoires in COVID-19. Background on the study: Some COVID-19 samples were acute and others convalescent; all came from the United States, Italy and Spain. In each case, the material was cDNA or gDNA derived from T cells, B-cell-depleted T cells, or PBMCs.

Germline V gene sequence: CDR1 LNHNV, CDR2 YYDKDF (reference sequence). V gave up 0 bases and J gave up 5 bases; unmatched junction bases: 13. This CDR3 comprises 18 residues. Source study methods: Reference gene primer amplification gave nucleated cell count estimates. Assay used: immunoSEQ multiplex PCR; TCRdb lists only in-frame clones, some missing. The D gene and trimming were derived from the DNA, and the V and J assignments and clone size from that table. Here the sample spans 200,000 to 250,000 clones, 84% being singletons. The clonotype was recovered from a man younger than 40 with active or convalescent COVID-19. Sequencing was performed on peripheral blood. The chain joins TRBV15 to TRBJ2-1, with 7 bases aligning to TRBD2. The CDR3 region has the DNA TGTGCCACCAGCAGAGAGGGGGTGAGCGGGACTAATAACAATGAGCAGTTCTTC. This encodes CATSREGVSGTNNNEQFF.